Below are 9 T cell receptor beta chains sequenced from a single sample in a study of molecular identifiers for immune sequencing clone quantification. MiXCR, applied by TCRdb to the PCR reads, yields one record per CDR3 protein. Among approximately 550,000 distinct CDR3 sequences listed, about 20% were seen once. Sequences were obtained from naive CD8+ T cells from blood, with Jurkat cell RNA spiked in. Subset noted: FACS-sorted CD8+CD4-CCR7+CD45RA+ naive T cells. All receptors come from a human donor in good health. Some libraries in this study had Jurkat cell RNA spiked in.

This clonotype was counted a few times. The chain recombines TRBV27 with TRBJ2-7; D not resolved. Trimming removed 2 bases from V and 5 bases from J, with 16 bases in between. Germline assignment: CDR1 MNHEY and CDR2 SMNVEV (reference sequence). This CDR3 contains 15 residues. CDR3 DNA sequence: TGTGCCAGCAGTTTACAGGCAGGACCTCTGAACGAGCAGTACTTC. Translation gives CASSLQAGPLNEQYF.

V gene TRBV29-1 combines with J gene TRBJ1-2; D is uncertain. Trimming removed 4 bases from V and 6 bases from J, with 21 bases in between. This CDR3 is built from 15 residues. Germline V CDR1 and CDR2: SQVTM, ANQGSEA. The CDR3 here is CSVGEARSTSNGYTF. The CDR3 DNA reads as TGCAGCGTTGGAGAGGCCAGGTCGACGTCTAATGGCTACACCTTC.

With respect to this clonotype: A much more abundant neighbour one base away suggests this may be a read error. The rearrangement links TRBV30 to TRBJ1-1; no clear D gene. In germline, CDR1 is GTSNPN, CDR2 SVGIG (reference sequence). The CDR3 extends over 11 amino acids. The CDR3 DNA sequence: TGTGCCTGGAGTGAATGGACTGGAGCTTTCTTT. Protein sequence: CAWSEWTGAFF.

This clonotype showed up many times. The genes are TRBV7-9 and TRBJ2-5, with D unresolved. The CDR3 is 14 amino acids. V shed 4 bases and J shed 0 bases, with 9 bases lying between them. Germline V gives CDR1 SEHNR, CDR2 FQNEAQ (reference sequence). The CDR3 sequence is CASSSEFYQETQYF. The CDR3 nucleotides read TGTGCCAGCAGCTCGGAGTTTTACCAAGAGACCCAGTACTTC.

The genes are TRBV30 and TRBJ2-5; TRBD1 agrees at 10 bases. J lost 5 bases, V lost 4 bases, and 7 bases had no gene match. CDR3 length equals 14 residues. From germline, CDR1 is GTSNPN and CDR2 SVGIG (reference sequence). The DNA for the CDR3 is TGTGCCTGGACCCCGGGACAGGGGAGCGAGACCCAGTACTTC. Translating it yields CAWTPGQGSETQYF.

This sequence joins TRBV3-1 and TRBJ1-2; 9 bases match TRBD1. The CDR3 consists of 17 residues. V lost 1 base, J lost 5 bases, and 11 bases stayed unmatched. From germline, CDR1 is LGHDT and CDR2 YNNKEL (reference sequence). DNA for the CDR3: TGTGCCAGCAGCCAAGGATCCGGGACAGGGAATTGGTATGGCTACACCTTC. Its translation is CASSQGSGTGNWYGYTF.

This clonotype was seen many times. The junction departs from the called germline gene at one end, perhaps through a read error. J is TRBJ1-1 and V is TRBV2; D remains unclear. The CDR3 sequence is 13 residues long. Germline CDR1 SNHLY, CDR2 FYNNEI. This CDR3 is CASKPEVKTEAFF. Here the CDR3 DNA reads TGTGCCAGCAAACCGGAGGTGAAGACTGAAGCTTTCTTT.

This chain connects TRBV18 to TRBJ2-7; 8 bases line up with TRBD1. The J segment lost 5 bases and the V segment lost 3 bases, leaving 6 bases of the junction unmatched. The CDR3 sequence is 14 residues long. Germline V gene data show CDR1 as KGHSH and CDR2 as LQKENI. CDR3 nucleotides: TGTGCCAGCTCACCCTTGGACAGGGAAGACGAGCAGTACTTC. This translates into CASSPLDREDEQYF.

This clonotype showed up many times. The rearrangement joins TRBV4-3 to TRBJ1-5, with no clear D. This CDR3 contains 14 residues. Trimming pared 4 bases from V and 0 bases from J, leaving 7 bases between. From germline, CDR1 is LGHNA and CDR2 YSLEER. CDR3 amino acids: CASSLLDSNQPQHF. CDR3 DNA: TGCGCCAGCAGCCTTTTGGATAGCAATCAGCCCCAGCATTTT.